These T cell receptor beta chains were read from a single sample in a study of shared clonotypes between healthy human individuals. The repertoire was sequenced with immunoSEQ multiplex PCR; TCRdb's copy has only in-frame clones and lacks some. The profile shows about 980,000 clones, 70% to 85% of them singletons. Sample: memory CD4+ T cells sorted from blood. The receptors stem from a man aged 18 to 30 in good health. Each CDR3 is given with its conserved first and last residue. The D gene is left open where the match is weak. Size is stated for part of the rows, as once, few or many counts, or as a class when the clone is expanded.

clone_size	v_call	j_call	d_call	cdr3_nt	cdr3_aa
few	TRBV7-3	TRBJ2-7	.	TGTGCCAGCAGCTTTCAGAACGAGCAGTACTTC	CASSFQNEQYF
.	TRBV7-8	TRBJ2-1	.	TGTGCCAGCAGCCCTACCCCTAGCGTGTCCTACAATGAGCAGTTCTTC	CASSPTPSVSYNEQFF
.	TRBV28	TRBJ1-5	TRBD1	TGTGCCAGCAGATGGGACAGGGGGCTCTCCAGCAATCAGCCCCAGCATTTT	CASRWDRGLSSNQPQHF
.	TRBV18	TRBJ2-3	TRBD2	TGTGCCAGCTCACCACCCCAGCGGGGGACTAGCACAGATACGCAGTATTTT	CASSPPQRGTSTDTQYF
.	TRBV9	TRBJ2-2	.	TGTGCCAGCAGCCCGGGGGAGAGGAACACCGGGGAGCTGTTTTTT	CASSPGERNTGELFF
.	TRBV5-6	TRBJ2-2	.	TGTGCCAGCAGCTTGAGGGGACGGAACACCGGGGAGCTGTTTTTT	CASSLRGRNTGELFF
.	TRBV5-6	TRBJ2-7	.	TGTGCCAGCAGCTCGTCGGGGGCTTACGAGCAGTACTTC	CASSSSGAYEQYF
.	TRBV29-1	TRBJ2-6	.	TGCAGCGTTGCCGAGGGGGGCTCCGGGGCCAACGTCCTGACTTTC	CSVAEGGSGANVLTF
.	TRBV5-1	TRBJ2-2	TRBD1	TGCGCCAGCAGCCTGTCAGGGGGCGCGGTCGGGGAGCTGTTTTTT	CASSLSGGAVGELFF
.	TRBV6-5	TRBJ1-6	.	TGTGCCAGCAGTTACGCGGGTTTAGTTAGCTCACCCCTCCACTTT	CASSYAGLVSSPLHF
.	TRBV10-3	TRBJ2-2	TRBD2	TGTGCCATCAGTGAGGGTTACGGCGGGGGGGCCCACGGGGAGCTGTTTTTT	CAISEGYGGGAHGELFF
.	TRBV21-1	TRBJ2-5	.	TGTGCACGGCGGAGGACCCAGTACTTC	CARRRTQYF
.	TRBV28	TRBJ1-2	.	TGTACCAGCAGCCAACAGCGGGGTGGCTACACCTTC	CTSSQQRGGYTF
.	TRBV29-1	TRBJ2-7	TRBD2	TGCAGCGCAAACAGACTACTAGCGGGAGGAGGATACGAGCAGTACTTC	CSANRLLAGGGYEQYF
few	TRBV10-2	TRBJ2-1	.	TGCGCCAGCAGTGAGAAGTTGGGGAGCAATGAGCAGTTCTTC	CASSEKLGSNEQFF
.	TRBV9	TRBJ2-1	.	TGTGCCAGCAGCGTTCAGAGCGGGTCCGCCTCCTACAATGAGCAGTTCTTC	CASSVQSGSASYNEQFF
once	TRBV7-9	TRBJ2-3	.	TGTGCCAGCAGCATCACGGGGGCCACAGATACGCAGTATTTT	CASSITGATDTQYF
.	TRBV6-1	TRBJ1-2	.	TGTGCCAGCAGTGAAGACAGGGCCCAAGGCTACACCTTC	CASSEDRAQGYTF
once	TRBV29-1	TRBJ2-1	TRBD1	TGCAGCGTGTCCCAGGGGGACCACAATGAGCAGTTCTTC	CSVSQGDHNEQFF
.	TRBV29-1	TRBJ2-6	TRBD1	TGCAGTACTTCTGACAGGGATTCTGCTGGGGCCAACGTCCTGACTTTC	CSTSDRDSAGANVLTF
.	TRBV5-4	TRBJ2-1	.	TGTGCCAGCAGCTTGGCCTCTTTATCCTCTCGCAGTGAGCAGTTCTTC	CASSLASLSSRSEQFF
many	TRBV11-2	TRBJ1-6	TRBD1	TGTGCCAGCAGCGGACAGGGGGTAAATTCACCCCTCCACTTT	CASSGQGVNSPLHF
.	TRBV6-1	TRBJ1-1	TRBD1	TGTGCCAGCAGCCAACAGGGGACCACTGAAGCTTTCTTT	CASSQQGTTEAFF
.	TRBV29-1	TRBJ1-1	.	TGCAGCGGCGGGGGTTTTGCTGAAGCTTTCTTT	CSGGGFAEAFF
.	TRBV28	TRBJ1-1	.	TGTGCCAGCAGTTTGCCAGTGAACACTGAAGCTTTCTTT	CASSLPVNTEAFF
.	TRBV5-4	TRBJ2-1	.	TGTGCCAGCAGCTTGGGGGGGATCTCCAACAATGAGCAGTTCTTC	CASSLGGISNNEQFF
.	TRBV5-8	TRBJ1-6	.	TGTGCCAGCAGGCCCCGGTTCTCCTATAATTCACCCCTCCACTTT	CASRPRFSYNSPLHF
.	TRBV27	TRBJ1-6	.	TGTGCCAGCAGCCCGGTTCGGGGTATTGGGAATTCACCCCTCCACTTT	CASSPVRGIGNSPLHF
.	TRBV19	TRBJ2-2	TRBD1	TGTGCCAGTAGTCTGGGACAGGGAACCGGGGAGCTGTTTTTT	CASSLGQGTGELFF
few	TRBV2	TRBJ2-5	TRBD2	TGTGCCAGCAGTGGCTCGAGACTAGCGGCCGAAGCTGGTGAAGAGACCCAGTACTTC	CASSGSRLAAEAGEETQYF
.	TRBV11-2	TRBJ1-2	TRBD1	TGTGCCAGCAGCCCCCCCCACAGGGGTGGCTACACCTTC	CASSPPHRGGYTF
few	TRBV6-1	TRBJ1-5	TRBD1	TGTGCCAGCAGCTACAGGGGGCAAAATCAGCCCCAGCATTTT	CASSYRGQNQPQHF
.	TRBV6-7	TRBJ2-3	TRBD2	TGTGGTGCGGGGGGGACAGATACGCAGTATTTT	CGAGGTDTQYF
.	TRBV6-1	TRBJ1-4	.	TGTGCCAGCAGTGAAGCGCGGGAAAAACTGTTTTTT	CASSEAREKLFF